This is a list of T cell receptor beta chains from one sample in a study of tumor and adjacent non-tumor tissue in lung cancer. TCRdb independently ran MiXCR on the multiplex PCR reads; one entry per CDR3 protein. The repertoire consists of about 86,000 distinct CDR3 sequences, with more than 75% occurring once and the leading ten covering around a fifth. The sequenced sample was distant non-tumor lung tissue. The receptors come from a woman in her forties or fifties with non-small cell lung cancer. Both conserved end residues are part of each CDR3. D genes are given only for firm matches. Clone size, where shown, is once, few, many, or a class for clones that have expanded.

TRBV10-3,TRBD2,many,TRBJ2-3,TGTGCCATCAAAGGAGCGGGAGGGCCCACAGATACGCAGTATTTT,CAIKGAGGPTDTQYF
TRBV29-1,.,.,TRBJ2-7,TGCAGCGTTGGAGGGTCGGGGAGCTCCTACGAGAAGTACTTC,CSVGGSGSSYEKYF
TRBV4-2,.,.,TRBJ2-7,TGTACCAGCAGCCATGCAGTAGATGCGCTCCCCTACGAGCAGTATTTC,CTSSHAVDALPYEQYF
TRBV4-2,TRBD1,.,TRBJ1-1,TGTGCCCACAGCCACCCCGACAGGGCCTTGAACACTGAAGCTTTCTTT,CAHSHPDRALNTEAFF
TRBV6-5,.,.,TRBJ1-3,TGTGACAGCACGGGACCGAGCTCTGGAAACATCATATGTTTT,CDSTGPSSGNIICF
TRBV11-2,.,.,TRBJ2-3,TGTGCCAGAAGCTTATCACTAGTGGGAGATACGCAGTACTTT,CARSLSLVGDTQYF
TRBV11-2,TRBD2,.,TRBJ2-7,TGTGCCAGCATCCCCCGGACTAGTGGGAGGGCATTGTGGGAGCAGTGCTTC,CASIPRTSGRALWEQCF
TRBV28,.,.,TRBJ2-3,TGTGCCGGCAGTTTTAGCCTAGCAGCTGCGACAGATACGCAGTATTTT,CAGSFSLAAATDTQYF
TRBV7-9,TRBD1,many,TRBJ1-6,TGTGCCAGCAGCTCGACAGGGGAAGGATCACCCCTCCACTTT,CASSSTGEGSPLHF
TRBV12-5,.,.,TRBJ2-1,TGTGCAGGTGGCACTGGACGGGGCTCCTACAATGAGCAGTTCTTC,CAGGTGRGSYNEQFF
TRBV4-2,.,.,TRBJ2-7,TGTGCCATCAGCCAAGTATTCGGGCCCTATTCCTACGAGCAGTACTTC,CAISQVFGPYSYEQYF
TRBV11-2,.,.,TRBJ1-4,TGTGTCAGGAGCCTAGGACAGTCTGGTGAAAAACTGTTTTTT,CVRSLGQSGEKLFF
TRBV5-1,TRBD2,.,TRBJ2-2,TGCGCCAGCAGCTTGGTGGGACTAGGGGGCACCGGGGAGCTGTTTTTT,CASSLVGLGGTGELFF
TRBV12-3/TRBV12-4,.,once,TRBJ2-1,TGTGCCAGCAATTGGGGGCGGAACAATGAGCAGTTCTTC,CASNWGRNNEQFF
TRBV6-1,TRBD1,.,TRBJ1-6,TGTGCCAGCAGTGAATTGGACAGGAGAACGGGAGGATCACCCCTCCACTTT,CASSELDRRTGGSPLHF
TRBV27,TRBD2,.,TRBJ2-1,TGTGCCAGCAGTCCCACTTGGGAGGGACCACACCCCTCCTACAATGAGCAGTTCTTC,CASSPTWEGPHPSYNEQFF
TRBV2,.,few,TRBJ1-3,TGTGCCAGCAGCCTAGAGGGGTTGGTCCGGGGAAACACCATATATTTT,CASSLEGLVRGNTIYF
TRBV11-2,TRBD2,once,TRBJ2-1,TGTGCCAGCAGCCCGGGGGGGCTAGCGGGAGTATGTGAGCAGTTCTTC,CASSPGGLAGVCEQFF
TRBV11-2,.,once,TRBJ1-1,TGTGTCAGCAGCTTGCTAATGCTGGTAACTGAAGCTCTCTTT,CVSSLLMLVTEALF
TRBV6-1,TRBD1,.,TRBJ1-2,TGTGCCAGCAGTCGCCGAACAGGGGAAAATGGCTACATTTTC,CASSRRTGENGYIF
TRBV28,.,.,TRBJ2-3,TGTGCCTGTAGCCCCCTCATGGGAACAGATACGCAGTATTTT,CACSPLMGTDTQYF
TRBV25-1,TRBD1,.,TRBJ2-7,TGTACCAGCAGTGATCTTGGGACAGGGGTGTATGAGCAGTACTTC,CTSSDLGTGVYEQYF
TRBV12-3/TRBV12-4,.,medium-sized,TRBJ1-3,TGTGCCAGCAGTACGACAGTATTCGGAAACACCATATATTTT,CASSTTVFGNTIYF
TRBV12-5,TRBD1,.,TRBJ2-7,TGTGCAAGTGGTCCCAGGACAGGGGAACCCTACGTGCAGTACTTC,CASGPRTGEPYVQYF
TRBV4-2,.,.,TRBJ2-6,TGTGCCAGCAGCCTCAGTCGCTCTAGGGCCAACGTCCCGACTTTC,CASSLSRSRANVPTF
TRBV29-1,.,many,TRBJ2-4,TGCAGCGTTTTCAAACCAGGGGTAGACATTCAGTACTTC,CSVFKPGVDIQYF
TRBV6-1,TRBD1,many,TRBJ2-1,TGTGCCAGCAGTGGCCGGGACAGGTCTCACAATGAGCAGTTCTTC,CASSGRDRSHNEQFF
TRBV2,.,many,TRBJ2-1,TGTGCCAGCAGCCAATCGGATGAGCAGTTCTTC,CASSQSDEQFF
TRBV11-2,.,few,TRBJ2-2,TGTGCAAGCAGTTTCGAGAACGCCGGGGAGCTGTTTTTT,CASSFENAGELFF
TRBV6-5,.,.,TRBJ2-7,TGTGCCAGCAGTTACGTCTCAACTCCGACCGCCTACGAGCAGTACTTC,CASSYVSTPTAYEQYF
TRBV11-2,.,.,TRBJ1-1,TGTGCCAGCAGCTTAGAGCGAGGGGCGAACATTGAAGCTTTCTTT,CASSLERGANIEAFF
TRBV28,.,many,TRBJ1-2,TGTGCCAGCAGTCCTTACAAGGGGGGGGCTAACTATGGCTACACCTTC,CASSPYKGGANYGYTF
TRBV11-2,.,.,TRBJ2-3,TGTGCCAGCAGCCAGGTGGGTTACCCGCTCCCAGGTACGCAGTATTTC,CASSQVGYPLPGTQYF
TRBV29-1,.,.,TRBJ2-5,TGCAGCGTCGACCGGGGCCACCGGGAGACCCAGTACTTC,CSVDRGHRETQYF
TRBV4-1,TRBD1,once,TRBJ1-1,TGCGCCAGCAGCTCATCGACAGGGCGAGGCGCTGAAGCTTTCTTT,CASSSSTGRGAEAFF
TRBV6-1,TRBD2,.,TRBJ2-1,TGTGCCAGCACAAAGGTAGCGGGAGCCTACATCGAGCAGTTCTTC,CASTKVAGAYIEQFF
TRBV28,TRBD1,.,TRBJ2-5,TGTGCCAGCAGTCCCGGACAGGAACATGAGACCCAGTACTTC,CASSPGQEHETQYF
TRBV6-5,TRBD2,.,TRBJ2-1,TGTGCCAGCAGGATCTCGGGACTAGAGGCGGGTAATGAGCAGTTCTTC,CASRISGLEAGNEQFF
TRBV4-1,.,.,TRBJ2-2,TGCGCCATCAGCAAGCTGGGGCCCACCGGGGAGCTGTTTTTT,CAISKLGPTGELFF
TRBV28,.,many,TRBJ2-3,TGTGCCACCTCGCGCTATACATACACAGATACGCAGTATTTT,CATSRYTYTDTQYF
TRBV5-6,.,.,TRBJ2-3,TGTGCCAGCAGCTTGGCGGGCACAGGTTGGGATACGCAGTATTTT,CASSLAGTGWDTQYF
TRBV5-1,.,.,TRBJ2-2,TGCGCCAGCAGCCGTAATCAACTCGGGGAGCCGTTTTTT,CASSRNQLGEPFF
TRBV10-3,.,.,TRBJ2-1,TGTGCCATCAGTGGGCACCGGGGCCCCCTCCCGTTCTTC,CAISGHRGPLPFF
TRBV2,.,.,TRBJ2-1,TGTGCCAGCAGTCCCAGGGGGGTCTGGAATGAGCAGTTCTTC,CASSPRGVWNEQFF
TRBV12-3/TRBV12-4,TRBD1,.,TRBJ1-5,TGTGCCAGTAGTTTAGGCAGGGGGCATAATCAGCCCCAGCATTTT,CASSLGRGHNQPQHF
TRBV28,.,.,TRBJ2-1,TGTGCCATATCTATCACTGGCCGATACAATGAGCAGTTATTC,CAISITGRYNEQLF
TRBV28,TRBD1,.,TRBJ1-5,TGTGCCAGCTGTTTACCACAGGGGGAGGTTCAGCCCCATCATTTT,CASCLPQGEVQPHHF
TRBV7-9,TRBD2,.,TRBJ2-1,TGTACCAGCAGCTCGCCACCTGGGACTAGTGGGGGACTCAATGAGCAGTTCTTC,CTSSSPPGTSGGLNEQFF
TRBV28,.,many,TRBJ2-1,TGTGCCAGCAGTTCCTTCACGGGACCTACTGAGCAGTTCTTC,CASSSFTGPTEQFF
TRBV12-3/TRBV12-4,.,many,TRBJ2-5,.,CASSTSVAAETQYF
TRBV6-5,TRBD1,.,TRBJ1-1,TGTGCCAGCAGCTACACAGGGACAGAGGACGTTGAAGCTTTCTTT,CASSYTGTEDVEAFF
TRBV6-5,.,.,TRBJ1-1,TGTGCCCCCGCAGGGCAGGTGAACAATGAAGCTTTCTTT,CAPAGQVNNEAFF
TRBV6-1,TRBD1,.,TRBJ1-4,TGTGCCAGTAGTGAAACGTGGACAGGGGACGAAAAACTGTTTTTT,CASSETWTGDEKLFF